The next 8 T cell receptor beta chains were all read from a single sample in a study of response to subunit inactivated influenza vaccine. MiXCR, applied by TCRdb to the RT-PCR reads, yields one record per CDR3 protein. The profile shows 500,000 or so distinct CDR3 sequences, 15% to 20% of them singletons. The sample was CD4+ T cells sorted from PBMCs, taken less than 30 months after vaccination. The receptors come from a man between 45 and 75 years old who received an inactivated influenza vaccine.

The chain couples TRBV6-2 or TRBV6-3 to TRBJ2-4, with D perhaps TRBD1 or TRBD2 (5 bases each). With 5 bases removed from V and 0 bases from J, the gap between germline ends came to 17 bases. Germline V CDR1 and CDR2: MNHEY, SVGEGT. The CDR3 runs 17 residues. The CDR3 here is CASSPPGRRLAKNIQYF. CDR3 DNA: TGTGCCAGCAGTCCCCCGGGACGGAGGTTAGCCAAAAACATTCAGTACTTC.

This clonotype was recorded a few times. The chain couples TRBV7-2 to TRBJ2-1; a weak D match, TRBD1 (6 bases). This CDR3 has 15 amino acids. Trimming cost V 5 bases and J 9 bases, with 20 bases left between them. Germline assignment: CDR1 SGHTA and CDR2 FQGNSA. The CDR3 reads CASSPRGHPRPEQFF. The CDR3 DNA is TGTGCCAGCAGCCCAAGGGGACACCCACGGCCTGAGCAGTTCTTC.

This clonotype turned up a few times. This chain connects TRBV7-2 to TRBJ1-4, with D perhaps matching TRBD1 (5 bases). The V gene lost 1 base and the J gene lost 0 bases, with 12 bases spanning the gap. The CDR3 is made up of 17 amino acids. Germline lookup yields CDR1 SGHTA and CDR2 FQGNSA. CDR3 nucleotide sequence: TGTGCCAGCAGCTTAGGTGACAGAAGTCCAACTAATGAAAAACTGTTTTTT. It yields the protein CASSLGDRSPTNEKLFF.

This clonotype was picked up a small number of times. The chain joins TRBV20-1 to TRBJ2-7, with TRBD2 as a possible D gene (6 bases). V shed 3 bases and J shed 0 bases, with 12 bases lying between them. CDR3 length: 14 residues. Germline CDR1 is DFQATT and CDR2 is SNEGSKA (reference sequence). The CDR3 sequence is CSARGLRSSYEQYF. The CDR3 coding sequence is TGCAGTGCTAGGGGACTGAGGAGCTCCTACGAGCAGTACTTC.

This chain uses TRBV20-1 with TRBJ2-2, with TRBD2 identical over 7 bases. Germline V gene lookup returns CDR1 DFQATT and CDR2 SNEGSKA (reference sequence). This CDR3 has 15 amino acids. Trimming removed 7 bases from V and 4 bases from J; junction bases left unmatched: 12. The CDR3 DNA follows: TGCAGTGTAATCTCCCGGGACTATAGCACCGGGGAGCTGTTTTTT. Encoded protein: CSVISRDYSTGELFF.

The chain has TRBV20-1 and TRBJ2-3; TRBD2 agrees at 7 bases. CDR3 size: 13 residues. The germline CDR1 and CDR2 sequences are DFQATT and SNEGSKA (reference sequence). Germline trimming cut 0 bases from V and 10 bases from J; bases unmatched to any gene: 7. CDR3 in DNA: TGCAGTGCTAGAGATGGACTAGTTGGTGCGCAGTATTTT. Amino acid sequence: CSARDGLVGAQYF.

This clonotype was counted at least ten times. The CDR3 reads CSAREITGGFNEQYF. The CDR3 DNA is TGCAGTGCTAGAGAGATAACAGGGGGCTTCAACGAGCAGTACTTC. J is TRBJ2-7 and V is TRBV20-1, with TRBD1 matching over 9 bases. Trimming cost V 0 bases and J 5 bases; bases outside gene matches: 8. CDR1 is DFQATT, CDR2 SNEGSKA, per germline (reference sequence). CDR3 length: 15 residues.

The gene calls are TRBV2 and TRBJ1-4, with TRBD1 as a possible D gene (6 bases). V lost 7 bases, J lost 4 bases, and 16 bases lay in between. The CDR3 runs 15 residues. From germline, CDR1 is SNHLY and CDR2 FYNNEI. DNA for the CDR3: TGTGCCAGCATGTCGGGGGCTCTGGGTAATGAAAAACTGTTTTTT. Translation gives CASMSGALGNEKLFF.